This T cell receptor (beta chain) comes out of a study of cytomegalovirus exposure and HLA in healthy donors. Notes on the study in general: Fewer N-insertions than the roughly 630-donor mean were reportedly shown by an Asian-associated ancestry cluster in a later analysis. Among CMV-associated TCR beta chains, most appeared HLA-restricted in a later analysis.

The CDR3 contains 14 residues. V was clipped by 7 bases and J by 5 bases, with 17 bases between them. Germline V CDR1 and CDR2: MNHNY, SVGAGI (reference sequence). On this clone itself: The antigen remains unidentified.

Use of 60 Vbeta and 13 Jbeta primers characterized the PCR. Assay: immunoSEQ multiplex PCR; the TCRdb copy retains only in-frame clones and omits some. This table has 100,000 to 150,000 clones, about 78% appearing once. The chain employs TRBV6-6 and TRBJ2-5; D call uncertain. The TCR comes from a man aged 25 to 40 in good health and CMV-seronegative. Sequencing was performed on PBMCs. CDR3 DNA: TGTGCCAGCACCCCAGTACGTGTTTCGGAGACCCAGTACTTC. Amino acid sequence: CASTPVRVSETQYF.